This section outlines one T cell receptor (beta chain) sequence together with its context. Its specificity is not known. CDR1 and CDR2 from the germline V gene are SGHAT and FQNNGV. The CDR3 extends over 16 amino acids. Trimming cost V 2 bases and J 2 bases, with 14 bases left between them. TCRdb's copy holds only in-frame clones and misses some; the assay was immunoSEQ multiplex PCR. Counted here are 40,000 to 65,000 clones, around 84% occurring once; the ten biggest clones make up over 7%. This sample stems from a study of T cell clones after liver transplantation. Study-wide background: Three of the eight recipients were HCV-positive; the rest had non-autoimmune, non-viral transplant indications. Standard immunosuppression, with no induction, continued until 12-24 months after transplant.

Findings of the study overall: In two subjects, few donor cells limited the measurable donor-reactive repertoire.

This TCR was sampled from a human donor who received a liver transplant. The sample here was CD4+ T cells from blood, taken before liver transplant. The chain is built from TRBV11-2 and TRBJ2-3; D is uncertain. CDR3 nucleotides: TGTGCCAGCAGCTTATCGGGTGGGCAGTCCACAGATACGCAGTATTTT. Protein sequence: CASSLSGGQSTDTQYF.